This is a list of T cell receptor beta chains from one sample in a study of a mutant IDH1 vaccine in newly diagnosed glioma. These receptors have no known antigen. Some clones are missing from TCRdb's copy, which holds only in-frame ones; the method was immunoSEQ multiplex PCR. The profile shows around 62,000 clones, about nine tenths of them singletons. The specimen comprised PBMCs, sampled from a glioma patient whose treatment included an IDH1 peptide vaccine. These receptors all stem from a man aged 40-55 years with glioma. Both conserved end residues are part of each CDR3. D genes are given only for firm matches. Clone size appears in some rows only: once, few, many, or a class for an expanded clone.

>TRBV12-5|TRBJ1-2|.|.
TGTGCTAGTGGTAACTCACGGGACATATGGACAGCGGGGGACTATGGCTACACCTTC
CASGNSRDIWTAGDYGYTF
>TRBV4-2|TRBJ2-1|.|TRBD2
TGTGCCAGCAGCCAAGAAGGGGGAGCGGGAGAGGATGAGCAGTTCTTC
CASSQEGGAGEDEQFF
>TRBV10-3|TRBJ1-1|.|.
TGTGCCATCAGTGAGTCGAGCGACACTGAAGCTTTCTTT
CAISESSDTEAFF
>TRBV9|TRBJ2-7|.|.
TGTGCCAGCAGCCCAAGGGGGACCGTTTACTACGAGCAGTACTTC
CASSPRGTVYYEQYF
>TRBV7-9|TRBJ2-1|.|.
TGTGCCAGCAGCTCGGTCCCACTACACAATGAGCAGTTCTTC
CASSSVPLHNEQFF
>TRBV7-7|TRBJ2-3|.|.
TGTGCTAGCAGCCCGGACGGATATACACAGTATTTT
CASSPDGYTQYF
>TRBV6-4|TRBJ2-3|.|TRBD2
TGTGCCAGCAGTGACCCCCGGCTAGCGGGGGGCGCTAGGGAAGAAACGCAGTATTTT
CASSDPRLAGGAREETQYF
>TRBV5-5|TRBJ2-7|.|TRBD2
TGTGCCAGCAGCTTGGCACTAGCGGGCCTTTACGAGCAGTACTTC
CASSLALAGLYEQYF
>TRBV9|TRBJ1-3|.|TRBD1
TGTGCCAGCAGCCCCCAGGACAGGGGGCAGGTCACCATATATTTT
CASSPQDRGQVTIYF
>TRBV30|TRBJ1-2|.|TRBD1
TGTGCCTGGAGTGTACAGGGGGCCCCCTATGGCTACACCTTC
CAWSVQGAPYGYTF
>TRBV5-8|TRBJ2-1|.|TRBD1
TGTGCCAGCAGCTTGGAGAGACAGGGGCTGGATGAGCAGTTCTTC
CASSLERQGLDEQFF
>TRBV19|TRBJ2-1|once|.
TGTGCCAGTAGTATGGGTCCTTTGGGGGTTTGGGGCAATGAGCAGTTCTTC
CASSMGPLGVWGNEQFF
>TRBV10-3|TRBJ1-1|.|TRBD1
TGTGCCATCAATTTGGACAGGGACGGGGGGACTGAAGCTTTCTTT
CAINLDRDGGTEAFF
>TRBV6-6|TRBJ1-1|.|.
TGTGCCAGCAATCCAGAGGCAGGCACTGAAGCTTTCTTT
CASNPEAGTEAFF
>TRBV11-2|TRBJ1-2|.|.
TGTGCCAGCAGCTTAGATCGGGGCGCGGGCTACACCTTC
CASSLDRGAGYTF
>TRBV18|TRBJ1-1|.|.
TGTGCCAGCTCTCCCCCCTTCGGGGGCGGCACTGAAGCTTTCTTT
CASSPPFGGGTEAFF
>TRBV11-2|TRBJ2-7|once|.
TGTGCCAGCAGCTTAAATCCAAGTTCCTTCTACGAGCAGTACTTC
CASSLNPSSFYEQYF
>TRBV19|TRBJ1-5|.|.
TGTGCCAGTAGTATCTTCAGGGACAATCAGCCCCAGCATTTT
CASSIFRDNQPQHF
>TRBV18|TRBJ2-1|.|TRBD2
TGTGCCAGCTCACCAGGAACTAGCGGGGCTTACAATGAGCAGTTCTTC
CASSPGTSGAYNEQFF
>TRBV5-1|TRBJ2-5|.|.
TGCGCCAGCAGCCTGGGACGGGATGGGGAGACCCAGTACTTC
CASSLGRDGETQYF
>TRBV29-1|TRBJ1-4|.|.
TGCAGCGCACAGCCCCGGGGGAACGGGGTTAATGAAAAACTGTTTTTT
CSAQPRGNGVNEKLFF
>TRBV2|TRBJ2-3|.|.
TGTGCCAGCATCGGGGGAGTCAGCACAGATACGCAGTATTTT
CASIGGVSTDTQYF
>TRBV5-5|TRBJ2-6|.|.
TGTGCCAGCAGCTTGGGCGGGACACCCCTCGTCCTGACTTTC
CASSLGGTPLVLTF
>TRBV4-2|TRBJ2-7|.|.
TGTGCCAGCAGCCCGGATGGGCTAGCGAGAACCTACGAGCAGTACTTC
CASSPDGLARTYEQYF
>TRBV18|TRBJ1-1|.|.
TGTGCCAGCTCACCATCGCGACAGTTGAACACTGAAGCTTTCTTT
CASSPSRQLNTEAFF
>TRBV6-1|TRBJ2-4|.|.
TGTGCCAGCAGTGAGCTGGGGTCGGGCAAAAACATTCAGTACTTC
CASSELGSGKNIQYF
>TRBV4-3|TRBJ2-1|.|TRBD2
TGCGCCAGCAGCCCAGGGACTAGCGGGAGGGCAGAAGATGAGCAGTTCTTC
CASSPGTSGRAEDEQFF
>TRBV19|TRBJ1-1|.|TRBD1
TGTGCCAGTAGACGACCGGGACAGACGAACACTGAAGCTTTCTTT
CASRRPGQTNTEAFF
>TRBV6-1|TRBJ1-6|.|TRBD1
TGTGCCAGCAGTACCGGGACAGCGACGACACCCCTCCACTTT
CASSTGTATTPLHF
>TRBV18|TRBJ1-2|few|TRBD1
TGTGCCAGCTCACCCGCGCTGGGACAGGATGGCTACACCTTC
CASSPALGQDGYTF
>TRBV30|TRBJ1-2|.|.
TGTGCCTGGAACCGGGGTTTCCTCTATGGCTACACCTTC
CAWNRGFLYGYTF
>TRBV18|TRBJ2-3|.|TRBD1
TGTGCCAGCTCACCAGGCGACAGGGGGCGTGGCACAGATACGCAGTATTTT
CASSPGDRGRGTDTQYF
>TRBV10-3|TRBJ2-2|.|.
TGTGCCATCAGTGAGTCGTTTTTTAAACAGGGAGCAAGTGCCGGGGAGCTGTTTTTT
CAISESFFKQGASAGELFF
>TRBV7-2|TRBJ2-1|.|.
TGTGCCAGCAGCTTACTGGGCGGATCCTACAATGAGCAGTTCTTC
CASSLLGGSYNEQFF
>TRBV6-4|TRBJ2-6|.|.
TGTGCCAGCTCTAAAGAGGGTACTGGGGCCAACGTCCTGACTTTC
CASSKEGTGANVLTF
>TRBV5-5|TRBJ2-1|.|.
TGTGCCAGCAGCTTGGAGGACTACCCAAAGCAGTTCTTC
CASSLEDYPKQFF
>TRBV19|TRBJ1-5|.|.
TGTGCCAGTAGTATCACAGGGAGCAATCAGCCCCAGCATTTT
CASSITGSNQPQHF
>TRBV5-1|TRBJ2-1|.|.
TGCGCCAGCAGCTTGGCTTGGGATGAGCAGTTCTTC
CASSLAWDEQFF
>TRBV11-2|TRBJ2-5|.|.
TGTGCCAGCAGCATTACTTCTAGCGATAAGACCCAGTACTTC
CASSITSSDKTQYF
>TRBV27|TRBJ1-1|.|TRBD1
TGTGCCAGCAGTGAGGACAGGGGGCCCACTGAAGCTTTCTTT
CASSEDRGPTEAFF
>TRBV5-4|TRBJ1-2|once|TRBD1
TGTGCCAGCAGCCCGGAATCGGGACAGGGGATCGGCTACACCTTC
CASSPESGQGIGYTF
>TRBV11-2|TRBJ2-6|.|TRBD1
TGTGCCAGCAGCTTAGATCTCGGACAGGGGTCTGGGGCCAACGTCCTGACTTTC
CASSLDLGQGSGANVLTF
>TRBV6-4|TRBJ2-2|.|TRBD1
TGTGCCAGCAGCTTTGAGGGGGCCGGCACCGGGGAGCTGTTTTTT
CASSFEGAGTGELFF
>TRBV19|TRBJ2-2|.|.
TGTGCCAGTAGTATCCTTGGGCCGGCCGGGCCCGGCGGGGAGCTGTTTTTT
CASSILGPAGPGGELFF
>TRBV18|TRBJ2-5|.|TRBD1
TGTGCCAGCTCACTGACAGGGCTTGGAGAGACCCAGTACTTC
CASSLTGLGETQYF
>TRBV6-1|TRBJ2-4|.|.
TGTGCCAGCAGTGAAGAAGGTTATTCTGTCAAAAACATTCAGTACTTC
CASSEEGYSVKNIQYF
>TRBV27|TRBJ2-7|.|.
TGTGCCAGCAGTTTAGTAGCCAGGCCTAAGGACGAGCAGTACTTC
CASSLVARPKDEQYF